The rows below give T cell receptor beta chains drawn from one sample of a study of T cells expressing NK-cell markers. TCRdb reworked the 5' RACE reads into one entry per CDR3 protein, no DNA. Its listing shows about 170,000 distinct CDR3 sequences. Material for sequencing was blood T cells: a sorted CD56 or NKG2C T cell subset, CD4+ or CD8+ T cells, or bulk PBMC T cells (not recorded which). The receptors here all came from a man aged 18-69 years in good health. CDR3s include the opening cysteine and the closing phenylalanine or tryptophan.

v_gene	j_gene	CDR3aa
TRBV3-1	TRBJ2-7	CASSQVSGLSIYEQYF
TRBV4-2	TRBJ2-5	CASSHLGGETQYF
TRBV7-9	TRBJ2-2	CASKLEGTNTGELFF
TRBV3-1	TRBJ2-4	CASSPGGAAKNIQYF
TRBV11-2	TRBJ2-3	CASIAGTGVTDTQYF
TRBV12-3/TRBV12-4	TRBJ1-2	CASSTPSGGYTF
TRBV7-9	TRBJ2-1	CASSWTRDEQFF
TRBV13	TRBJ1-1	CASRGTGEGTEAFF
TRBV27	TRBJ2-1	CASSLGLAGGHEQFF
TRBV6-2/TRBV6-3	TRBJ2-7	CASSPRGEIHEQYF
TRBV6-2/TRBV6-3	TRBJ1-5	CASSRAPEGGQPQHF
TRBV14	TRBJ2-2	CASSQDGRVDTGELFF
TRBV6-5	TRBJ2-3	CASSYGTRAGSTDTQYF
TRBV3-1	TRBJ2-6	CASSQVSQGGLGANVLTF
TRBV4-2	TRBJ1-1	CASSQGQGEGTEAFF
TRBV25-1	TRBJ2-3	CASSDLAGRDKYF
TRBV2	TRBJ2-5	CASSPRGYFQETQYF
TRBV5-1	TRBJ2-4	CASSPGTPVIDKNIQYF
TRBV20-1	TRBJ2-1	CSATEVAGVEEQFF
TRBV20-1	TRBJ2-1	CSARILTSGGNEQFF
TRBV19	TRBJ2-6	CASSQGQFGANVLTF
TRBV5-1	TRBJ1-2	CASSWTGDGSEGYTF